Included here is one T cell receptor beta chain sequence, with context. Its cognate antigen has yet to be identified. Qualities for individual bases were not recorded, and no much larger clone is one base off. Using the immunoSEQ assay, TCRB CDR3 regions were amplified from 1.5 to 2 micrograms of genomic DNA, or from all available DNA when less than that was on hand. Multiplex PCR used 60 forward primers for TCR V beta segments and 13 reverse primers for J beta segments. Synthetic control templates were spiked into each sample at limiting dilution to estimate reads per starting template. Reads of 87 bp were generated by sequencing on the Illumina HiSeq System. In the original analysis: PCR and sequencing errors were removed by a nearest neighbor algorithm that merged closely related sequences. TCR overlap was measured as the percentage of unique tumor TCR beta sequences that were also present in the peripheral blood of the same patient. TCRdb retrieved this table from immuneACCESS and kept in-frame rearrangements only. Not all clones are present; in checked studies, unresolved V genes account for under half, and no reason is known for the remainder. V, J and clone size are taken as reported in that table, and D and trimming were inferred from the DNA itself. In all, the sample holds about 92,000 clones, and 80% to 90% of those were seen once. In total, the top ten clones hold less than 20% of the sample.

The data were obtained in a study of glioma-infiltrating T cells after dendritic cell vaccination (TCRdb year 2016). Broadly, across the study: Of the approximately 15 glioblastoma patients in the cohort, all drawn from Phase I and II dendritic cell vaccination trials, 9 were newly diagnosed and 6 had recurrent disease. Three intradermal dendritic cell vaccine injections were administered to patients at biweekly intervals in the arm below the axilla. Between about 2002 and 2012, patients were given autologous tumor lysate-pulsed dendritic cell vaccination. The vaccine was prepared from monocyte-derived dendritic cells that were cultured for roughly 7 days with IL-4 and GM-CSF and then pulsed overnight with autologous tumor lysate. Tumor-infiltrating lymphocyte content was quantified and tumor and blood repertoires were compared in dendritic cell-vaccinated glioblastoma patients by deep sequencing of TCR beta CDR3 regions. Survival after dendritic cell vaccination was correlated with TCR sequencing metrics, including TIL content and tumor-blood repertoire overlap.

CDR1 and CDR2, looked up from the germline V gene, are SQVTM and ANQGSEA. Reading from cysteine to phenylalanine, the CDR3 counts 14 amino acids. Just CDR3 DNA is preserved here, 42 bases in frame from base 1. V is cut back by 7 bases and J by 9 bases, with 9 bases in the junction unmatched. Selection of patients required sufficient residual fresh-frozen tumor tissue and over two years of available survival data. Although molecular status otherwise differed among the glioblastoma patients, no patient had an isocitrate dehydrogenase mutation. PBMC were collected before vaccination, two weeks after the third vaccination, and at tumor progression if progression occurred. Genomic DNA was extracted with the Qiagen DNeasy Blood extraction Kit. Here is what the overall study found, with its caveats: After dendritic cell vaccination, a higher estimated pretreatment TIL content predicted longer time to progression and overall survival. The cohort was small and heterogeneous, few patients had complete blood and tumor sets, and even fewer had initial-recurrent tumor pairs. The response model built on TCR overlap across three groups was characterized as speculative, with prospective validation still needed. TCR clonality showed no direct relationship with survival, which suggests that a diverse polyclonal response may be important.

The receptor chain draws on TRBV29-1 and TRBJ2-1; 13 of the junction bases match TRBD2. This sample comprised blood, obtained before dendritic cell vaccination. This TCR came from a human donor with glioblastoma. CDR3 sequence: CSATGLAGVGEQFF. The nucleotide sequence is given as TGCAGCGCCACCGGACTAGCGGGAGTCGGTGAGCAGTTCTTC.